A single sample is the source of the 5 T cell receptor beta chains below, sequenced in a study of T cell responses to AZD1222 COVID-19 vaccine. Libraries were prepared by immunoSEQ multiplex PCR; TCRdb keeps only in-frame clonotypes and omits some of them. The sample has about 88,000 clones, 85% to 90% seen once. The source was peripheral blood, collected 28 days after the second AZD1222 dose. These receptors were obtained from an adult who received the AZD1222 COVID-19 vaccine.

The chain joins TRBV18 to TRBJ2-6, with TRBD2 as a possible D gene (5 bases). Per the germline V gene, CDR1 is KGHSH and CDR2 is LQKENI. This CDR3 is built from 16 residues. The V gene lost 0 bases and the J gene lost 1 base, with 7 bases spanning the gap. Written as DNA, the CDR3 is TGTGCCAGCTCACCACCCGGGGAGTCTGGGGCCAACGTCCTGACTTTC. Residues: CASSPPGESGANVLTF.

V and J are TRBV19 and TRBJ1-1; 8 bases map to TRBD1. CDR1 and CDR2 from the germline V gene are LNHDA and SQIVND (reference sequence). J was trimmed by 3 bases and V by 7 bases; bases with no gene match: 4. The CDR3 is 13 residues long. The CDR3 reads CASNEQGDTEAFF. Written as DNA, the CDR3 is TGTGCCAGTAATGAACAGGGGGACACTGAAGCTTTCTTT.

This chain links TRBV7-3 with TRBJ2-3; 8 bases are a match to TRBD1. CDR3 length equals 15 residues. Germline V lookup: CDR1 SGHTA, CDR2 FQGTGA. Trimming removed 5 bases from V and 4 bases from J; junction bases left unmatched: 8. This CDR3 is CASSRWTGRSDTQYF. The DNA for the CDR3 is TGTGCCAGCAGCCGATGGACAGGGCGGTCAGATACGCAGTATTTT.

This chain joins TRBV12-3 or TRBV12-4 and TRBJ2-7; TRBD1 agrees at 9 bases. This CDR3 has 13 amino acids. Trimming at V came to 6 bases and at J to 12 bases, leaving 12 bases not matched to a gene. CDR3 sequence: CASSGTGSEGRYF. The CDR3 DNA sequence: TGTGCCAGCAGCGGGACAGGGTCTGAGGGGCGGTACTTC.

The rearrangement uses TRBV10-1 and TRBJ2-1; a weak D match, TRBD2 (6 bases). Germline CDR1 is WNHNN and CDR2 is SYGVQD (reference sequence). CDR3 length equals 12 residues. V dropped 3 bases and J dropped 8 bases, with 8 bases sitting between them. The CDR3, as DNA: TGCGCCAGCAGTGAAGGAGGGGATGAGCAGTTCTTC. This codes for CASSEGGDEQFF.